This T cell receptor beta chain appears in the sequencing data of a study of tumor-infiltrating lymphocytes in primary liver carcinoma. Study findings and constraints: Only about 7-24% of top clones occurred in every one of the five tumor regions. Tumor-adjacent and tumor-blood pairs shared a smaller degree of overlap than tumor region pairs.

A single count supports this clonotype. Its specificity is unknown. Germline is not matched at one junction end, which may reflect a read error. CDR3 length: 14 amino acids. CDR1 and CDR2 from the germline V gene are SGHNT and YENEEA. RNA and DNA were co-extracted from roughly 20-30 mg of unsorted bulk tissue. Every tumor sample had over 85% viable tumor cells. Starting from 500 ng of total RNA, TCR beta cDNA was produced with a primer in the constant region. ARM-PCR, slightly modified, supplied the TCR beta libraries through three nested multiplex PCR rounds. A C-beta reverse primer was combined with TRBV1-TRBV30 forward primers in the first two PCR rounds, and each round had around 10 cycles. In TCRdb, the multiplex PCR reads were re-called with MiXCR into one record per CDR3 protein. The sample has 100,000 to 150,000 distinct CDR3 sequences, 60% to 75% seen once.

The gene calls are TRBV11-3 and TRBJ1-2; 7 bases line up with TRBD1. Sequencing was done on a sample of liver tumor tissue from sampling region 3. As to subset: tumor region T3, left-lateral pole. The receptor was isolated from a woman aged 60-70 years with primary liver carcinoma and hepatitis B virus infection. The CDR3 bases are TGTGCCAGCAGCTTGGAGGGGGCCTCATCCCGCTACATCTTC. It yields the protein CASSLEGASSRYIF.